A selection of T cell receptor beta chains follows, all from one sample in a study of early T cells in non-severe SARS-CoV-2 infection. One entry per CDR3 protein results from TCRdb running MiXCR on the 5' RACE reads. The profile shows tens of thousands of distinct CDR3 sequences, over 10% of them singletons. The sequences come from whole blood, collected at baseline. Source of these receptors: an adult who was a healthcare worker with PCR-confirmed SARS-CoV-2 infection or an uninfected control (not recorded which). The conserved cysteine and the conserved F or W are not part of the CDR3 here. The order of the fields is J gene, V gene, CDR3 length, CDR3 protein.

>TRBJ2-5|TRBV7-6|16
ASSPSGQSPWGQETQY
>TRBJ2-7|TRBV5-4|11
ASSLPGLYEQY
>TRBJ2-1|TRBV9|13
ASSTTGFSYNEQF
>TRBJ2-3|TRBV29-1|11
SGKRGLTDTQY
>TRBJ2-2|TRBV7-8|13
ASSIPRGGTGELF
>TRBJ1-1|TRBV11-2|12
ASSLDLGSTEAF
>TRBJ2-5|TRBV7-9|12
ASSPTQYQETQY
>TRBJ1-1|TRBV7-6|11
ASSPRTAGEAF
>TRBJ2-5|TRBV7-2|13
ASSPPGRTGETQY
>TRBJ2-7|TRBV9|12
ASSVAGGHYEQY
>TRBJ1-5|TRBV19|13
ASGKLQGSNQPQH
>TRBJ2-5|TRBV13|10
ASSFYGETQY
>TRBJ1-1|TRBV6-2/TRBV6-3|12
ASIQQGINTEAF
>TRBJ2-7|TRBV12-5|9
ASGSGQEQY
>TRBJ2-1|TRBV28|14
ASSSPGGASYNEQF
>TRBJ1-4|TRBV12-3/TRBV12-4|12
ASTTTVTNEKLF
>TRBJ2-7|TRBV10-3|13
AISVKTGGVSEQY
>TRBJ2-5|TRBV5-8|9
ASSFRETQY
>TRBJ1-1|TRBV27|11
ASSLRGVNEAF
>TRBJ2-1|TRBV18|13
ASSPETSRYNEQF
>TRBJ1-3|TRBV15|14
ATTPRTHSSGNTIY
>TRBJ2-1|TRBV7-2|14
ASSLGGVSSYNEQF
>TRBJ2-7|TRBV3-1|19
ASSQVNLDGTSGRAGYEQY
>TRBJ2-2|TRBV5-1|13
ASSSSLGNTGELF